Below, 14 T cell receptor beta chains from the same sample are listed, as sequenced in a study of OX40 agonist ivuxolimab in advanced cancers. The repertoire was sequenced with immunoSEQ multiplex PCR; TCRdb's copy has only in-frame clones and lacks some. The sample contains about 19,000 clones, 83% of which appear only once. The material was CD4+ or CD8+ T cells sorted from blood, obtained in a trial of the OX40 agonist ivuxolimab. These receptor sequences come from an adult with an advanced solid tumor such as melanoma, head and neck, liver or kidney cancer.

The chain links TRBV19 to TRBJ2-7; the D gene is possibly TRBD1 (6 bases). The CDR3 runs 14 residues. Germline V gene data show CDR1 as LNHDA and CDR2 as SQIVND (reference sequence). Trimming took 3 bases from V and 3 from J, leaving 12 bases between them. As DNA, the CDR3 is TGTGCCAGTAGTATGTCAGGGGATCTCTACGAGCAGTACTTC. The encoded protein is CASSMSGDLYEQYF.

V and J are TRBV9 and TRBJ2-1, with 8 bases aligning to TRBD1. The germline V gene encodes CDR1 SGDLS and CDR2 YYNGEE. The CDR3 has 15 amino acids. Trimming cost V 0 bases and J 4 bases; bases outside gene matches: 3. Here the CDR3 reads CASSVVTGGYNEQFF. CDR3 in DNA: TGTGCCAGCAGCGTAGTTACAGGGGGGTACAATGAGCAGTTCTTC. Looking up the rest from reference TRBV9 and TRBJ2-1 gives the full variable domain: DSGVTQTPKHLITATGQRVTLRCSPRSGDLSVYWYQQSLDQGLQFLIQYYNGEERAKGNILERFSAQQFPDLHSELNLSSLELGDSALYFCASSVVTGGYNEQFFGPGTRLTVL.

Relative to its sample, this clone is medium-sized. The chain recombines TRBV6-1 with TRBJ1-5; D possibly corresponds to TRBD1 (5 bases). The CDR3 is 21 residues long. Germline-derived CDR1 and CDR2 are MNHNS and SASEGT. The germline V and J ends were trimmed by 1 base and 5 bases, with 30 bases remaining between them. CDR3 protein: CASSEDPRQTPPPSNDQPQHF. CDR3 sequence (DNA): TGTGCCAGCAGTGAAGATCCTCGACAGACACCGCCGCCCTCTAACGATCAGCCCCAGCATTTT.

This clone appeared a single time. The chain couples TRBV30 to TRBJ1-2, with D hard to call. The V end lost 1 base, the J end lost 4 bases, and 13 bases lay between the germline ends. Germline V CDR1 and CDR2: GTSNPN, SVGIG (reference sequence). The CDR3 has 14 amino acids. The CDR3 loop reads CAWSGPQGSYGYTF. The CDR3 bases are TGTGCCTGGAGTGGACCTCAAGGGTCCTATGGCTACACCTTC.

This clone has a handful of counts. The V and J genes are TRBV4-1 and TRBJ2-1; D uncertain. Germline V gives CDR1 MGHRA, CDR2 YSYEKL. The CDR3 is made up of 15 amino acids. The V gene lost 0 bases and the J gene lost 0 bases, with 6 bases spanning the gap. The CDR3 region is CASSQDASSYNEQFF. The CDR3 DNA reads TGCGCCAGCAGCCAAGACGCGAGCTCCTACAATGAGCAGTTCTTC.

V is TRBV28 and J is TRBJ2-3, with TRBD1 identical over 11 bases. CDR1 is MDHEN and CDR2 is SYDVKM in the germline V gene. This CDR3 comprises 18 residues. V shed 3 bases and J 5 bases; nucleotides not matched to a gene: 13. The CDR3, as DNA: TGTGCCAGCAGTTTGATCGCGGACAGGGGGCGCCCACAAGATACGCAGTATTTT. Its protein product is CASSLIADRGRPQDTQYF.

The CDR3 sequence: CASSRDSSSTDTQYF. Here the CDR3 DNA reads TGTGCCAGCAGCCGGGACTCCAGTAGCACAGATACGCAGTATTTT. The chain links TRBV25-1 to TRBJ2-3, with D maybe TRBD2 (6 bases). In germline, CDR1 is MGHDK, CDR2 SYGVNS. V lost 6 bases and J lost 0, with 13 bases in between. This CDR3 is built from 15 residues.

A single count supports this clone. Here the CDR3 DNA reads TGTGCCAGCAGGAGGACAGTGGCCTACGAGCAGTACTTC. It yields the protein CASRRTVAYEQYF. V is TRBV28 and J is TRBJ2-7, with D tentatively TRBD1 (6 bases). Germline lookup yields CDR1 MDHEN and CDR2 SYDVKM. Trimming took off 6 bases at V and 2 bases at J, with 11 bases between the two ends. The CDR3 contains 13 residues. Full variable domain (outside the CDR3, taken from reference TRBV28 and TRBJ2-7): DVKVTQSSRYLVKRTGEKVFLECVQDMDHENMFWYRQDPGLGLRLIYFSYDVKMKEKGDIPEGYSVSREKKERFSLILESASTNQTSMYLCASRRTVAYEQYFGPGTRLTVT.

The chain employs TRBV7-8 and TRBJ2-1, with 7 bases identical to TRBD2. With 1 base clipped from V and 1 base from J, the junction kept 4 bases outside the gene matches. Germline-derived CDR1 and CDR2 are SGHVS and FQNEAQ. The CDR3 contains 16 residues. The CDR3 reads CASSLGGGGSYNEQFF. The CDR3 DNA reads as TGTGCCAGCAGCTTAGGTGGCGGGGGTTCCTACAATGAGCAGTTCTTC.

In its sample, this clone was seen a few times. This chain links TRBV2 with TRBJ2-7; maybe TRBD1 (6 bases). Trimming stripped 3 bases from V and 3 bases from J, with 12 bases between. The germline CDR1 and CDR2 sequences are SNHLY and FYNNEI. The CDR3 runs 14 residues. CDR3 in amino acids: CASSDEIRGYEQYF. CDR3 nucleotides: TGTGCCAGCAGTGATGAGATCAGGGGCTACGAGCAGTACTTC.

Only one count was recorded for this clone. The gene calls are TRBV11-1 and TRBJ1-6; possible D gene TRBD1, 5 bases. V lost 3 bases and J 3 bases, leaving 21 bases between the germline ends. The germline gives CDR1 SGHAT, CDR2 FQDESV (reference sequence). This CDR3 has 19 residues. The CDR3 protein is CASSFFGGPGTNYNSPLHF. CDR3 coding DNA: TGTGCCAGCAGCTTTTTCGGCGGCCCAGGGACCAACTATAATTCACCCCTCCACTTT.

The chain joins TRBV7-8 to TRBJ1-4; D remains unclear. This CDR3 spans 15 amino acids. From germline, CDR1 is SGHVS and CDR2 FQNEAQ. Trimming took 1 base from V and 7 from J, leaving 13 bases between them. The CDR3 DNA sequence: TGTGCCAGCAGCTTAGGTAGCCGGGGAGTTGAAAAACTGTTTTTT. Translation: CASSLGSRGVEKLFF.

The chain couples TRBV6-1 to TRBJ2-7; no clear D gene. CDR3 length equals 13 residues. Per germline, CDR1 MNHNS and CDR2 SASEGT. V lost 3 bases, J lost 4 bases, and 10 bases lay in between. CDR3 in DNA: TGTGCCAGCAGTGAGAATCAGGTTTACGAGCAGTACTTC. Translated: CASSENQVYEQYF.

This chain uses TRBV9 with TRBJ2-7, with 9 bases identical to TRBD1. From germline, CDR1 is SGDLS and CDR2 YYNGEE. CDR3 length: 15 amino acids. The ends lost 4 bases at V and 1 base at J; junction bases unmatched: 6. The CDR3 region has the DNA TGTGCCAGCAGCCTTACAGGGGGCGCGTCCTACGAGCAGTACTTC. It codes for CASSLTGGASYEQYF.